The 29 T cell receptor beta chains below come from one sample, sequenced in a study of T cells in Graves' hyperthyroidism and ophthalmopathy. Regions amplified from RNA transcripts were the TCR beta CDR3 regions. First-round RT-PCR of the TCR CDR3 relied on the HTBI primer set. Using its own MiXCR run on the multiplex PCR reads, TCRdb lists one record per CDR3 protein. This sample has under 350,000 distinct CDR3 sequences, with around 23% found just once. Sequencing was performed on blood. These receptors were obtained from a woman in her forties or fifties with Graves' hyperthyroidism.

This clonotype was counted between two and nine times. The genes are TRBV29-1 and TRBJ1-2, with TRBD1 matching 7 bases. Per the germline V gene, CDR1 is SQVTM and CDR2 is ANQGSEA. The J segment lost 7 bases and the V segment lost 7 bases, leaving 12 bases of the junction unmatched. This CDR3 region has 13 residues. CDR3 sequence (DNA): TGCAGCGAGCAGAGGGGACAGTGGGGTGGCTACACCTTC. As protein: CSEQRGQWGGYTF.

This clonotype has only one observation. The genes are TRBV5-5 and TRBJ2-2; D remains ambiguous. The germline V and J ends were trimmed by 0 bases and 9 bases, with 3 bases remaining between them. CDR1 and CDR2 (germline): SGHKS, YYEKEE (reference sequence). The CDR3 runs to 11 residues. CDR3 sequence reads: CASSLARELFF. The CDR3 bases are TGTGCCAGCAGCTTGGCAAGGGAGCTGTTTTTT.

This clonotype appeared many times. This chain connects TRBV11-2 to TRBJ2-7; D is unclear. Trimming removed 6 bases at V and 0 bases at J, with 15 bases between. CDR1 SGHAT and CDR2 FQNNGV come from the germline V gene. The CDR3 sequence is 15 residues long. The DNA for the CDR3 is TGTGCCAGCAGGCCTAAATGGGGAAGCTCCTACGAGCAGTACTTC. This encodes CASRPKWGSSYEQYF.

The rearrangement links TRBV2 to TRBJ2-7, with 10 bases identical to TRBD2. The CDR3 runs 16 residues. J gave up 4 bases and V 6 bases, and 12 bases lay outside the gene matches. The germline V gene has CDR1 SNHLY and CDR2 FYNNEI. In DNA, the CDR3 is TGTGCCAGCAGCCCCCGGGGGGGACTAGCGAATTACGAGCAGTACTTC. This translates into CASSPRGGLANYEQYF. Full variable domain (outside the CDR3, taken from reference TRBV2 and TRBJ2-7): EPEVTQTPSHQVTQMGQEVILRCVPISNHLYFYWYRQILGQKVEFLVSFYNNEISEKSEIFDDQFSVERPDGSNFTLKIRSTKLEDSAMYFCASSPRGGLANYEQYFGPGTRLTVT.

This clonotype showed up just a few times. The chain is built from TRBV2 and TRBJ2-2; no clear D. The CDR3 runs to 12 residues. With 6 bases removed from V and 7 bases from J, the gap between germline ends came to 9 bases. Germline V lookup: CDR1 SNHLY, CDR2 FYNNEI. The DNA of the CDR3 is TGTGCCAGCAGAAGGATGTTCGGGGAGCTGTTTTTT. Its protein is CASRRMFGELFF.

This clonotype was observed at least ten times. The genes are TRBV29-1 and TRBJ2-1; 10 bases line up with TRBD2. This CDR3 has 13 amino acids. With V trimmed by 2 bases and J by 8 bases, 3 bases remained unmatched. Germline-derived CDR1 and CDR2 are SQVTM and ANQGSEA. The CDR3 here is CSVELAGAYEQFF. DNA for the CDR3: TGCAGCGTTGAACTAGCGGGAGCGTATGAGCAGTTCTTC.

This clonotype was seen ten or more times. V usage is TRBV27 and J usage is TRBJ2-2; D could derive from TRBD1 or TRBD2 (5 bases each). V dropped 7 bases and J dropped 4 bases, with 16 bases sitting between them. Germline loops: CDR1 MNHEY, CDR2 SMNVEV (reference sequence). The CDR3 extends over 15 amino acids. CDR3 sequence reads: CASKPPGRFTGELFF. In DNA form, the CDR3 reads TGTGCCAGCAAACCTCCGGGACGGTTCACCGGGGAGCTGTTTTTT.

This clonotype was detected only a few times. V is TRBV29-1 and J is TRBJ1-5; a weak D match, TRBD1 (6 bases). V gave up 6 bases and J gave up 1 base, with 10 bases separating them. The V gene's germline CDR1 is SQVTM and CDR2 ANQGSEA. The CDR3 totals 13 residues. This CDR3 is CSVSGQSNQPQHF. The CDR3 DNA reads as TGCAGCGTGAGCGGACAGAGCAATCAGCCCCAGCATTTT.

Many counts were recorded for this clonotype. V usage is TRBV20-1 and J usage is TRBJ2-7; the D is unclear. Trimming removed 1 base at V and 2 bases at J, with 12 bases between. Germline CDR1 reads DFQATT; CDR2 reads SNEGSKA (reference sequence). The CDR3 covers 14 residues. DNA for the CDR3: TGCAGTGCTAGAGTGCACGACATCGCCTACGAGCAGTACTTC. Protein product: CSARVHDIAYEQYF.

In its sample, this clonotype was seen a few times. This CDR3 reads CSAREQIRGNTGELFF. The CDR3 DNA sequence: TGCAGTGCTAGAGAACAGATCAGGGGAAACACCGGGGAGCTGTTTTTT. The J gene is TRBJ2-2, the V gene TRBV20-1, with D perhaps matching TRBD1 (6 bases). Trimming took off 0 bases at V and 2 bases at J, with 13 bases between the two ends. Germline CDR1 is DFQATT and CDR2 is SNEGSKA (reference sequence). This CDR3 has 16 residues.

The rearrangement joins TRBV27 to TRBJ1-2, with 7 bases identical to TRBD1. V shed 6 bases and J 8 bases; nucleotides not matched to a gene: 9. This CDR3 spans 13 amino acids. In germline, CDR1 is MNHEY, CDR2 SMNVEV (reference sequence). CDR3: CASRSRGHSGYTF. The CDR3 DNA follows: TGTGCCAGCAGATCGAGGGGGCATAGCGGCTACACCTTC.

The chain is built from TRBV20-1 and TRBJ1-1; 7 nucleotides align to TRBD1. V trimming: 6 bases; J trimming: 6 bases; junction bases outside the gene matches: 25. The CDR3 is 18 amino acids. Germline assignment: CDR1 DFQATT and CDR2 SNEGSKA (reference sequence). CDR3 sequence: CSAGTSGTRTGQTPEAFF. CDR3 in DNA: TGCAGTGCCGGGACCAGCGGGACCAGGACAGGCCAAACCCCTGAAGCTTTCTTT.

This clonotype was detected only a few times. CDR3 nucleotides: TGCGCCAGCAGCTCGGCAGGGAGCTCCTATAATTCACCCCTCCACTTT. It specifies CASSSAGSSYNSPLHF. V usage is TRBV5-1 and J usage is TRBJ1-6; a possible D gene is TRBD1 (5 bases). CDR1 and CDR2 (germline): SGHRS, YFSETQ. The CDR3 has 16 amino acids. V was pared by 3 bases and J by 0 bases, with 10 bases between.

This clonotype came up a few times. The chain recombines TRBV18 with TRBJ1-2; 8 bases agree with TRBD1. CDR3 length equals 15 residues. Looked up from germline, CDR1 is KGHSH and CDR2 is LQKENI. The J segment lost 3 bases and the V segment lost 1 base, leaving 4 bases of the junction unmatched. The CDR3 sequence: CASSPRPGGDYGYTF. In nucleotides, the CDR3 is TGTGCCAGCTCACCACGCCCAGGGGGCGACTATGGCTACACCTTC.

This clonotype has at least ten counts. The rearrangement joins TRBV6-1 to TRBJ1-1; D is possibly TRBD1 (6 bases). CDR1 MNHNS and CDR2 SASEGT come from the germline V gene. The ends were cut back, 2 bases at V and 1 base at J, with 14 bases in the middle. CDR3 length equals 16 residues. The CDR3: CASSEHGGRPNTEAFF. DNA of the CDR3: TGTGCCAGCAGTGAACACGGGGGGCGACCGAACACTGAAGCTTTCTTT.

This clonotype was detected once. The chain carries TRBV5-1 and TRBJ1-2; 9 bases line up with TRBD1. This CDR3 spans 15 amino acids. Per the germline V gene, CDR1 is SGHRS and CDR2 is YFSETQ. Trimming at V came to 2 bases and at J to 6 bases, leaving 8 bases not matched to a gene. In DNA, the CDR3 is TGCGCCAGCAGCTTACAGGGACAGGGATTACATGGCTACACCTTC. Translating it yields CASSLQGQGLHGYTF.

The table lists this clonotype with many counts. The chain couples TRBV4-1 to TRBJ1-5; unclear D gene. There are 14 residues in the CDR3. The ends were cut back, 4 bases at V and 3 bases at J, with 10 bases in the middle. From germline, CDR1 is MGHRA and CDR2 YSYEKL. In DNA, the CDR3 is TGCGCCAGCAGCCCCGTAGGGCTCAATCAGCCCCAGCATTTT. Translation: CASSPVGLNQPQHF.

At least ten counts were recorded for this clonotype. The genes are TRBV6-1 and TRBJ1-2, with D possibly TRBD1 on 6 matching bases. The CDR3 runs 12 residues. The germline V and J ends were trimmed by 5 bases and 7 bases, with 11 bases remaining between them. In germline, CDR1 is MNHNS, CDR2 SASEGT. CDR3 residues: CASSNREGGYTF. The CDR3 DNA is TGTGCCAGCAGTAACAGGGAGGGTGGCTACACCTTC.

V gene TRBV6-5 combines with J gene TRBJ2-1; no clear D. CDR3 length equals 16 residues. Trimming took 4 bases from V and 3 from J, leaving 16 bases between them. The germline V gene has CDR1 MNHEY and CDR2 SVGAGI. The CDR3 protein is CASSSEELNLYNEQFF. DNA of the CDR3: TGTGCCAGCAGTTCTGAAGAGCTTAATCTCTACAATGAGCAGTTCTTC.

Turning to this clonotype: A much more abundant neighbour one base away suggests this may be a read error. The chain has TRBV27 and TRBJ2-7, with a tentative D call TRBD2 (5 bases). This CDR3 contains 15 residues. The germline CDR1 and CDR2 sequences are MNHEY and SMNVEV (reference sequence). CDR3 DNA sequence: TGTGCCAGCAGTCCCCAGGCCGGACTTACTTACGATCAGTACTTC. It is translated as CASSPQAGLTYDQYF.

The chain has TRBV7-3 and TRBJ2-6, with 8 positions matching TRBD2. Germline V CDR1 and CDR2: SGHTA, FQGTGA. The CDR3 extends over 19 amino acids. V was clipped by 0 bases and J by 0 bases; unmatched bases: 7. The CDR3 is CASSLTEAGGSSGANVLTF. The CDR3 region has the DNA TGTGCCAGCAGCTTAACTGAGGCGGGGGGATCCTCTGGGGCCAACGTCCTGACTTTC. The entire variable domain, with the rest obtained from reference TRBV7-3 and TRBJ2-6, is as follows: GAGVSQTPSNKVTEKGKYVELRCDPISGHTALYWYRQSLGQGPEFLIYFQGTGAADDSGLPNDRFFAVRPEGSVSTLKIQRTERGDSAVYLCASSLTEAGGSSGANVLTFGAGSRLTVL.

This clonotype was seen ten or more times. The CDR3 reads CASSLRIYNEQFF. For the CDR3, the DNA is TGTGCCAGCAGCTTACGAATTTACAATGAGCAGTTCTTC. The chain recombines TRBV5-5 with TRBJ2-1, with D hard to call. V was cut by 2 bases and J by 4 bases, with 7 bases left in between. There are 13 residues in the CDR3. The germline V gene encodes CDR1 SGHKS and CDR2 YYEKEE (reference sequence).

Many counts were recorded for this clonotype. The chain carries TRBV7-9 and TRBJ2-3; possibly TRBD1 or TRBD2 for D (5 bases each). Looked up from germline, CDR1 is SEHNR and CDR2 is FQNEAQ (reference sequence). This CDR3 is built from 15 residues. Trimming removed 5 bases from V and 3 bases from J, with 15 bases in between. The chain's CDR3 is CASSPGLGVTDTQYF. As DNA, the CDR3 is TGTGCCAGCAGCCCTGGACTGGGGGTGACAGATACGCAGTATTTT.

At least ten counts were recorded for this clonotype. CDR3 DNA: TGTGCCAGCGGCGGACTAGCGGTTAATGAGCAGTTCTTC. It encodes CASGGLAVNEQFF. V usage is TRBV27 and J usage is TRBJ2-1, with 10 bases lining up with TRBD2. The germline CDR1 and CDR2 sequences are MNHEY and SMNVEV (reference sequence). The CDR3 is 13 residues long. The ends lost 8 bases at V and 7 bases at J; junction bases unmatched: 5.

This clonotype was seen more than once but under ten times. The rearrangement joins TRBV7-9 to TRBJ2-5; tentatively, D is TRBD1 (5 bases). The CDR3 covers 12 residues. Trimming removed 3 bases from V and 8 bases from J, with 10 bases in between. Germline CDR1 and CDR2: SEHNR and FQNEAQ (reference sequence). Here the CDR3 reads CASSFTQDTQYF. CDR3 DNA sequence: TGTGCCAGCAGCTTTACACAGGACACCCAGTACTTC.

There are a few counts of this clonotype. CDR3 DNA: TGCAGTGTGGGTGGCAATCAGCCCCAGCATTTT. It is translated as CSVGGNQPQHF. The rearrangement joins TRBV20-1 to TRBJ1-5; D is undetermined. This CDR3 is built from 11 residues. Between the trimmed V and J ends, which lost 7 bases and 2 bases, there was a span of 6 bases. Germline-derived CDR1 and CDR2 are DFQATT and SNEGSKA (reference sequence).

The chain employs TRBV5-8 and TRBJ2-7; 8 bases map to TRBD2. The V gene's germline CDR1 is SGHTS and CDR2 YDEGEE. This CDR3 has 13 residues. J gave up 8 bases and V 4 bases, and 8 bases lay outside the gene matches. CDR3 sequence (DNA): TGTGCCAGCAGCCCACGGGGGGGGGTCAAGCAGTACTTC. As protein: CASSPRGGVKQYF. The entire variable domain, with the rest obtained from reference TRBV5-8 and TRBJ2-7, is as follows: EAGVTQSPTHLIKTRGQQATLRCSPISGHTSVYWYQQALGLGLQFLLWYDEGEERNRGNFPPRFSGRQFPNYSSELNVNALELEDSALYLCASSPRGGVKQYFGPGTRLTVT.

This clonotype was seen a handful of times. The rearrangement joins TRBV7-8 to TRBJ1-1; D may be TRBD1 (6 bases). The CDR3 has 16 amino acids. Per germline, CDR1 SGHVS and CDR2 FQNEAQ. Trimming took 1 base from V and 0 from J, leaving 12 bases between them. The CDR3 sequence is CASSLGQALMNTEAFF. The CDR3 DNA sequence: TGTGCCAGCAGCTTAGGACAGGCCCTAATGAACACTGAAGCTTTCTTT. The variable domain in full, completed from reference TRBV7-8 and TRBJ1-1, reads GAGVSQSPRYKVAKRGQDVALRCDPISGHVSLFWYQQALGQGPEFLTYFQNEAQLDKSGLPSDRFFAERPEGSVSTLKIQRTQQEDSAVYLCASSLGQALMNTEAFFGQGTRLTVV.

This clonotype was observed at least ten times. The genes are TRBV12-3 or TRBV12-4 and TRBJ2-3; D unclear. The CDR3 is made up of 11 amino acids. Trimming left V 6 bases short and J 7 bases short, with 8 bases between. The CDR3 reads CASSQIHTQYF. CDR3 coding DNA: TGTGCCAGCAGCCAGATCCATACGCAGTATTTT.